The sequence of this TCR beta chain was determined in a study of blood T cell repertoires in COVID-19 (dated by TCRdb to 2020 to 2021). Background on the whole study: Samples from collaborators originated in the United States, Italy and Spain and spanned both the acute and convalescent phases of COVID-19. The material from the prospective study consisted of cDNA or gDNA derived from T cells, B-cell-depleted T cells, or PBMCs. The dataset comprised deeply sampled blood TCRbeta repertoires from subjects exposed to, actively infected with, or recovered from COVID-19. The repertoires were released in a freely available public database intended as a resource for research on the immune response to SARS-CoV-2. The samples were drawn from the first 160 participants of the ongoing ImmuneRACE study and from 1,200 or so subjects provided by 6 global collaborators. Nearly every sample came with metadata listing a de-identified subject ID, COVID-19 status, age in years and sex. Where HLA class I and class II types were available, the types were taken from metadata supplied by the sample provider, not from assay-based typing. Results the study describes overall, beyond this receptor: How much clinical and demographic metadata was included differed by source and by participant, and the metadata was provided uncurated.

In the prospective study, participants were about 18 to 100 years old, resided in under 30 geographic areas of the United States, and were enrolled through a virtual design. In the prospective study, participants were assigned to cohorts based on the clinical history participants reported in a screening survey and a study questionnaire. Recovered participants in ImmuneRACE Cohort 3 were defined as having two consecutive negative NP/OP PCR tests, clearance from a healthcare professional, or resolution of symptoms. Mobile phlebotomists in the prospective study collected whole blood, serum and a nasopharyngeal or oropharyngeal swab from every participant. Additional blood draws and questionnaires over an approximately two-month period could optionally be provided by prospective study participants. Before DNA extraction, prospective study blood samples were shipped either frozen or at room temperature.

The CDR3 has 13 amino acids, counting the end cysteine and phenylalanine. The kept DNA is CDR3 alone, 39 bases in frame from the first base. V is clipped by 0 bases and J by 3 bases, and the sequence between their germline boundaries is 6 bases long. For CDR1 and CDR2, the germline V gene lists SGHRS and YFSETQ. TCRbeta CDR3 regions were amplified from genomic DNA by means of the immunoSEQ Assay, a bias-controlled multiplex PCR. In the paper's pipeline: Within the assay, amplification of reference gene primers was used to estimate how many nucleated cells each sample contained. Sequence reads were collapsed and filtered to measure the absolute abundance of every unique TCRbeta CDR3 rearrangement. For each sample, productive Simpson clonality was calculated as the square root of Simpson's diversity index over productive rearrangements. TCRdb limited this immuneACCESS table to in-frame rearrangements with V and J called. A share of clones is missing; checked studies link under half to unresolved V genes, and the rest is unexplained. For V, J and clone size, that table is used; D and trimming come from the DNA. This sample comprises fewer than 350,000 clones, about nine tenths of them detected only once. The ten largest clones represent 4.5% to 5.5% of the sample.

Concerning this clone itself: This receptor's antigen is unknown. No much larger clonotype is one base removed from it; base qualities were not supplied.

What was sequenced was PBMCs or T cells enriched from blood (not recorded which). This clonotype was sampled from a man aged 55 to 70 who had recovered from COVID-19. The chain couples TRBV5-1 to TRBJ1-2; the D gene remains uncertain. The CDR3 loop reads CASSLGSDYGYTF. The bases read TGCGCCAGCAGCTTGGGGTCAGACTATGGCTACACCTTC.